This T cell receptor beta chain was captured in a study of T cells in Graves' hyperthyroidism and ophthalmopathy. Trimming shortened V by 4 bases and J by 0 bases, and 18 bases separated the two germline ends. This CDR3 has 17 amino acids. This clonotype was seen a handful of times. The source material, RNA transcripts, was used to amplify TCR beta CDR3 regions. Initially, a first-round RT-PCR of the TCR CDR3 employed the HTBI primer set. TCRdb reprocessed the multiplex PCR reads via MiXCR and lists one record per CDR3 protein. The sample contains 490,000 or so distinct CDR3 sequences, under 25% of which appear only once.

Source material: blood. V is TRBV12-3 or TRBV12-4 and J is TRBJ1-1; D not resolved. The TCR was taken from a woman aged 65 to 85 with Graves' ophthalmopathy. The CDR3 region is CASSSNSGSIMNTEAFF. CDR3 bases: TGTGCCAGCAGTTCCAACAGCGGGTCGATTATGAACACTGAAGCTTTCTTT.